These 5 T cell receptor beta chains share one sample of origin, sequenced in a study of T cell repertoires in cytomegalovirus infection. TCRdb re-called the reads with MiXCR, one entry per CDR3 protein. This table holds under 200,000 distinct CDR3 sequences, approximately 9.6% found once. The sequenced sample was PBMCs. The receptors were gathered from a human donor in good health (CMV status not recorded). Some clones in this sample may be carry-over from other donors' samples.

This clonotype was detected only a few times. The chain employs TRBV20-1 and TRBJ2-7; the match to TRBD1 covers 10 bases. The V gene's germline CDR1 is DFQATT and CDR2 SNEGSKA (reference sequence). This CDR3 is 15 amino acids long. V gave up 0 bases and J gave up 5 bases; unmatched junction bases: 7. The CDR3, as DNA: TGCAGTGCTAGAGATCGGGGGACAGGGGCTGACGAGCAGTACTTC. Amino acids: CSARDRGTGADEQYF.

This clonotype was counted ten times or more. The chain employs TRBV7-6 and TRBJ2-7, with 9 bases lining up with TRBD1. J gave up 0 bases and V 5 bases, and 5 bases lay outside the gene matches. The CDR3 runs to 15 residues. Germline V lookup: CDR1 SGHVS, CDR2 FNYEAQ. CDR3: CASSPGTGRSYEQYF. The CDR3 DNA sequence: TGTGCCAGCAGCCCCGGGACAGGGCGCTCCTACGAGCAGTACTTC.

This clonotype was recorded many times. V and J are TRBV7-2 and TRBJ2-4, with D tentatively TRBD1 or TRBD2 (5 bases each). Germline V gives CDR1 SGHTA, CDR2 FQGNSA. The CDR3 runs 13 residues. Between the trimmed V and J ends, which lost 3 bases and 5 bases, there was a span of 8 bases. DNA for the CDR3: TGTGCCAGCAGCTTGGGGACGGAAAACATTCAGTACTTC. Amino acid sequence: CASSLGTENIQYF.

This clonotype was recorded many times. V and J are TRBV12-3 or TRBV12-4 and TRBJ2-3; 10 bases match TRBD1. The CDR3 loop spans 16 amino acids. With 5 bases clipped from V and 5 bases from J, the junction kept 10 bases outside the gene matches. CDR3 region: CASSPPGQGLGDTQYF. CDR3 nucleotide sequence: TGTGCCAGCAGTCCCCCGGGACAGGGGTTGGGAGATACGCAGTATTTT.

The CDR3 DNA follows: TGTGCCACCCGTCGGGGGGTTGGTCAGCCCCAGCATTTT. This gives the protein CATRRGVGQPQHF. The chain has TRBV27 and TRBJ1-5; possible D gene TRBD1, 5 bases. The CDR3 sequence is 13 residues long. Trimming left V 10 bases short and J 6 bases short, with 16 bases between. Germline values: CDR1 MNHEY, CDR2 SMNVEV (reference sequence).